This is a list of T cell receptor beta chains from one sample in a study of T cell changes during pregnancy in multiple sclerosis. Sequenced by immunoSEQ multiplex PCR; TCRdb stores in-frame clones only, minus some. In the table there are 40,000 to 60,000 clones, around 94% of which are singletons. The material sequenced was CD4+ T cells from peripheral blood mononuclear cells, taken before pregnancy. These receptors were obtained from a female donor with multiple sclerosis, enrolled in a pregnancy study. CDR3s include the opening cysteine and the closing phenylalanine or tryptophan. The D gene is left open where the match is weak. Clone size is given for some rows only: seen once, a few or many times, or a class if the clone is expanded.

V	D	J	length	size	CDR3	DNA
TRBV30	NA	TRBJ1-1	14	NA	CAWRGWAGSAEAFF	TGTGCCTGGAGGGGCTGGGCAGGGTCGGCTGAAGCTTTCTTT
TRBV19	TRBD1	TRBJ2-3	16	NA	CASSVGTEASTDTQYF	TGTGCCAGTAGTGTCGGGACAGAGGCCTCCACAGATACGCAGTATTTT
TRBV10-1	NA	TRBJ2-1	14	NA	CASSVGTGYNEQFF	TGCGCCAGCAGTGTTGGGACTGGCTACAATGAGCAGTTCTTC
TRBV27	NA	TRBJ2-2	14	NA	CASTKTRTPGELFF	TGTGCCAGCACCAAAACACGAACACCCGGGGAGCTGTTTTTT
TRBV5-4	TRBD2	TRBJ2-7	15	NA	CASSLDLAGENEQYF	TGTGCCAGCAGCTTGGACCTAGCGGGAGAGAACGAGCAGTACTTC
TRBV5-1	TRBD1	TRBJ2-3	16	NA	CASSLSRDRATDTQYF	TGCGCCAGCAGCTTGTCCCGGGACAGGGCGACAGATACGCAGTATTTT
TRBV25-1	TRBD1	TRBJ2-7	14	medium-sized	CASSESKGAREQYF	TGTGCCAGCAGTGAATCTAAGGGGGCTCGCGAGCAGTACTTC
TRBV5-6	NA	TRBJ2-3	14	NA	CASSSRLLTDTQYF	TGTGCCAGCAGCTCCCGTTTACTAACAGATACGCAGTATTTT
TRBV2	TRBD1	TRBJ1-5	13	NA	CASREGADQPQHF	TGTGCCAGCAGGGAGGGGGCCGATCAGCCCCAGCATTTT
TRBV28	NA	TRBJ1-1	13	NA	CASSGPRVTEAFF	TGTGCCAGCAGTGGACCCAGGGTCACTGAAGCTTTCTTT
TRBV29-1	TRBD1	TRBJ2-2	16	NA	CSVAKETGMGTGELFF	TGCAGCGTGGCGAAGGAGACAGGGATGGGAACCGGGGAGCTGTTTTTT
TRBV4-2	NA	TRBJ1-5	14	NA	CASSQAGQNQPQHF	TGTGCCAGCAGCCAAGCGGGTCAGAATCAGCCCCAGCATTTT
TRBV9	TRBD2	TRBJ2-7	16	NA	CASSTGTSNLPYEQYF	TGTGCCAGCAGTACCGGGACTAGCAACCTCCCCTACGAGCAGTACTTC
TRBV11-2	NA	TRBJ1-2	13	NA	CASSLDQHRTVTF	TGTGCCAGCAGCTTAGATCAGCACAGGACAGTTACCTTC
TRBV19	NA	TRBJ1-1	14	NA	CASSMSATNTEAFF	TGTGCCAGTAGTATGAGCGCCACGAACACTGAAGCTTTCTTT
TRBV29-1	NA	TRBJ1-2	12	NA	CSVRDTNYGYTF	TGCAGCGTGAGGGACACTAACTATGGCTACACCTTC
TRBV5-8	TRBD1	TRBJ1-5	15	NA	CASSRGTGYNQPQHF	TGTGCCAGCAGCCGCGGGACAGGTTACAATCAGCCCCAGCATTTT
TRBV5-4	NA	TRBJ2-2	15	NA	CASSLAAGRTGELFF	TGTGCCAGCAGCTTGGCGGCAGGGCGGACCGGGGAGCTGTTTTTT
TRBV4-2	NA	TRBJ1-4	17	NA	CASSQDPLAATNEKLFF	TGTGCCAGCAGCCAAGATCCCTTGGCAGCAACTAATGAAAAACTGTTTTTT
TRBV30	TRBD1	TRBJ1-2	13	NA	CAWSGTGGYGYTF	TGTGCCTGGAGCGGGACAGGGGGCTATGGCTACACCTTC
TRBV7-3	NA	TRBJ2-1	15	NA	CASSQTPSSYNEQFF	TGTGCCAGCAGCCAGACACCCAGCTCCTACAATGAGCAGTTCTTC
TRBV7-6	TRBD1	TRBJ2-5	16	NA	CASSPPDRGIQETQYF	TGTGCCAGCAGCCCGCCGGACAGGGGCATTCAAGAGACCCAGTACTTC
TRBV25-1	NA	TRBJ1-1	12	NA	CASSALNTEAFF	TGTGCCAGCAGTGCGTTGAACACTGAAGCTTTCTTT